This is a list of T cell receptor beta chains from one sample in a study of blood T cell repertoires in COVID-19. Measured with immunoSEQ multiplex PCR; TCRdb has only the in-frame clones, and not every one. The data hold some 160,000 clones, with approximately 80% observed a single time. Sequences were obtained from peripheral blood. The receptors were gathered from a woman aged 45-60 years with acute or convalescent COVID-19. The CDR3 runs from the conserved cysteine through the conserved F or W. The order of the fields is D gene, V gene, clone size, J gene, CDR3 DNA, CDR3 protein. A D gene is named only where the DNA matches it firmly. Clone size is stated in some rows and not others, as once, few, many or a class when expanded.

>TRBD1|TRBV2|once|TRBJ1-5
TGTGCCAGCAGTGCCGGGACAGGGGGAAATCAGCCCCAGCATTTT
CASSAGTGGNQPQHF
>NA|TRBV2|NA|TRBJ1-5
TGTGCCAGCAGTGAAGGGCAGTATAGCAATCAGCCCCAGCATTTT
CASSEGQYSNQPQHF
>TRBD1|TRBV5-5|NA|TRBJ1-1
TGTGCCAGCAGCCGACAGGGGAACCGGGGTGAAGCTTTCTTT
CASSRQGNRGEAFF
>NA|TRBV3-1/TRBV3-2|NA|TRBJ2-7
TGTGCCAGCACCCAGGGGAGAGGGTTTGCTGTCGAGCAGTACTTC
CASTQGRGFAVEQYF
>NA|TRBV6-5|NA|TRBJ1-2
TGTGCCACTTACTCAGGGGCTGGCTACACCTTC
CATYSGAGYTF
>TRBD1|TRBV2|NA|TRBJ2-1
TGTGCCAGCAGGGGGACAGTCAATGAGCAGTTCTTC
CASRGTVNEQFF
>NA|TRBV2|NA|TRBJ1-2
TGTGCCAGCAGTGTTGACAGGACTAACTATGGCTACACCTTC
CASSVDRTNYGYTF
>TRBD1|TRBV5-1|NA|TRBJ2-3
TGCGCCAGCAGCTTCGGACAGGACACAGATACGCAGTATTTT
CASSFGQDTDTQYF
>TRBD1|TRBV14|NA|TRBJ1-2
TGTGCCAGCAGCCGCCGACAGGGAGGTAATACGGATGGCTACACCTTC
CASSRRQGGNTDGYTF
>NA|TRBV2|NA|TRBJ1-1
TGTGCCAGCAGTGAAGCCTACTTTGGAGCTTTCTTT
CASSEAYFGAFF
>NA|TRBV28|NA|TRBJ2-7
TGTGCCAGCACACAGATGGGGCACGAGCAGTACTTC
CASTQMGHEQYF
>NA|TRBV5-8|once|TRBJ1-5
TGTGCCAGCAGCTTTGGCAGGGAGGATCAGCCCCAGCATTTT
CASSFGREDQPQHF
>NA|TRBV5-1|NA|TRBJ2-2
TGCGCCAGCAGCCCCACCACTGGGAACACCGGGGAGCTGTTTTTT
CASSPTTGNTGELFF
>NA|TRBV5-1|NA|TRBJ1-2
TGCGCCAGCAGCTTGGAAACAGGCTCTGGCTACACCTTC
CASSLETGSGYTF
>TRBD1|TRBV7-2|NA|TRBJ2-2
TGTGCCAGCAGCTTAGCCAGGGGGCTAAACACCGGGGAGCTGTTTTTT
CASSLARGLNTGELFF
>NA|TRBV14|NA|TRBJ1-1
TGTGCCAGCAGCCTCGACAGGAACACTGAAGCTTTCTTT
CASSLDRNTEAFF
>NA|TRBV28|few|TRBJ2-7
TGTGCCAGCAGTTCCGTCGGCAGGGGGGACGAGCAGTACTTC
CASSSVGRGDEQYF
>TRBD1|TRBV7-9|once|TRBJ2-3
TGTGCCAGCAGCTTTGGGGGACAGGGACGGGATACGCAGTATTTT
CASSFGGQGRDTQYF
>NA|TRBV11-3|NA|TRBJ1-1
TGTGCCAGCAGCGCCCAACAGGGCACTGAAGCTTTCTTT
CASSAQQGTEAFF
>TRBD2|TRBV7-9|NA|TRBJ2-1
TGTGCCAGTACCCGTAGCGGGAATGAGCAGTTCTTC
CASTRSGNEQFF
>NA|TRBV5-1|NA|TRBJ1-2
TGCGCCAGCAGCTTGGCGGACAGTAACTATGGCTACACCTTC
CASSLADSNYGYTF
>NA|TRBV7-2|NA|TRBJ1-3
TGTGCCAGCAGAAGACAGAGCTCTGGAAACACCATATATTTT
CASRRQSSGNTIYF
>NA|TRBV19|NA|TRBJ2-7
TGTGCCAGTAGTTCCCGGGGAGTCTCCTACGAGCAGTACTTC
CASSSRGVSYEQYF
>TRBD2|TRBV19|once|TRBJ2-3
TGTGCCAGTAGTATAGCGGGGGGGCAGTACACAGATACGCAGTATTTT
CASSIAGGQYTDTQYF
>NA|TRBV4-3|NA|TRBJ1-2
TGCGCCAGCAGCTACCGCCTCGGTGGCTACACCTTC
CASSYRLGGYTF
>NA|TRBV9|NA|TRBJ1-4
TGTGCAAGCAGCGTAGACACGAGGAATGAAAAACTGTTTTTT
CASSVDTRNEKLFF
>NA|TRBV5-1|NA|TRBJ2-5
TGCGCCAGCCGTTTGGGTCTCCAAGAGACCCAGTACTTC
CASRLGLQETQYF
>NA|TRBV4-2|NA|TRBJ2-3
TGTGCCAGCAGCCCGCGACTAGATCTCGAAACAGATACGCAGTATTTT
CASSPRLDLETDTQYF
>TRBD2|TRBV9|NA|TRBJ2-3
TGTGCCAGCAGCGTATTAGCGGGGGGGACAGATACGCAGTATTTT
CASSVLAGGTDTQYF